A selection of T cell receptor beta chains follows, all from one sample in a study of CD8+CD57+ T cells in acquired aplastic anemia. MiXCR, run by TCRdb on the reads, gives a single entry per CDR3 protein. The sample has 200,000 to 250,000 distinct CDR3 sequences; roughly 55% are singletons. The sample was sorted CD4+, CD8+, or CD8+CD57+ T cells (not recorded which) from PBMCs. Every receptor here comes from a human donor in good health. Each CDR3 is given with its conserved first and last residue. Each record gives: CDR3 protein, CDR3 DNA, clone size, D gene, J gene, V gene. D genes are given only for firm matches. For some rows the clone size is stated as once, few or many, or as a class when expanded; others skip it.

CDR3: CASSLRGSSNSPLHF; DNA: TGTGCCAGCAGCTTGCGGGGCTCCTCTAATTCACCCCTCCACTTT; size: -; D: -; J: TRBJ1-6; V: TRBV5-6
CDR3: CASRAIGSATNEKLFF; DNA: TGTGCCAGCCGTGCTATCGGTAGCGCAACTAATGAAAAACTGTTTTTT; size: once; D: -; J: TRBJ1-4; V: TRBV25-1
CDR3: CASTLAETQYF; DNA: TGTGCCAGTACTCTAGCGGAGACCCAGTACTTC; size: many; D: -; J: TRBJ2-5; V: TRBV19
CDR3: CASSPWTSSYEQYF; DNA: TGTGCCAGCAGCCCCTGGACTAGCTCCTACGAGCAGTACTTC; size: -; D: TRBD2; J: TRBJ2-7; V: TRBV7-9
CDR3: CASSVGQILSMNTEAFF; DNA: TGTGCCAGCAGCGTAGGACAGATACTTTCCATGAACACTGAAGCTTTCTTT; size: -; D: -; J: TRBJ1-1; V: TRBV14
CDR3: CATSDSAVNYGYTF; DNA: TGTGCCACCAGTGATTCGGCAGTAAACTATGGCTACACCTTC; size: once; D: -; J: TRBJ1-2; V: TRBV24-1
CDR3: CASSPQGTESIYF; DNA: TGTGCCAGCAGCCCACAGGGAACGGAGTCCATATATTTT; size: -; D: -; J: TRBJ1-3; V: TRBV7-9
CDR3: CASRSTGVYGYTF; DNA: TGTGCCAGCAGGTCGACAGGGGTCTATGGCTACACCTTC; size: -; D: TRBD1; J: TRBJ1-2; V: TRBV12-3/TRBV12-4
CDR3: CASSGGTGGYTDTQYF; DNA: TGTGCCAGCAGCGGCGGGACAGGGGGTTACACAGATACGCAGTATTTT; size: many; D: TRBD1; J: TRBJ2-3; V: TRBV9
CDR3: CAISESLTAYNEKLFF; DNA: TGTGCCATCAGTGAGTCGTTGACGGCGTATAATGAAAAACTGTTTTTT; size: many; D: -; J: TRBJ1-4; V: TRBV10-3
CDR3: CASSQEGGSSYEQYF; DNA: TGTGCCAGCAGCCAAGAAGGAGGGAGCTCCTACGAGCAGTACTTC; size: many; D: -; J: TRBJ2-7; V: TRBV4-2
CDR3: CASRVDDTGIPYTGELFF; DNA: TGTGCCAGCAGAGTGGACGATACAGGGATTCCTTACACCGGGGAGCTGTTTTTT; size: -; D: -; J: TRBJ2-2; V: TRBV11-2
CDR3: CSVDGGGTYEQYF; DNA: TGCAGCGTAGATGGGGGAGGTACCTACGAGCAGTACTTC; size: -; D: -; J: TRBJ2-7; V: TRBV29-1
CDR3: CASSVNSGEQYF; DNA: TGTGCCAGCAGCGTGAACTCCGGGGAGCAGTACTTC; size: many; D: -; J: TRBJ2-7; V: TRBV9
CDR3: CSVVWGASYEQYF; DNA: TGCAGCGTTGTCTGGGGGGCTAGCTACGAGCAGTACTTC; size: -; D: -; J: TRBJ2-7; V: TRBV29-1
CDR3: CASSWGSGGASEQYF; DNA: TGTGCCAGCAGCTGGGGGTCGGGGGGGGCTTCCGAGCAGTACTTC; size: many; D: TRBD2; J: TRBJ2-7; V: TRBV5-6
CDR3: CASSLGPRASEQYF; DNA: TGTGCCAGCAGCCTAGGACCTCGCGCCTCCGAGCAGTACTTC; size: -; D: -; J: TRBJ2-7; V: TRBV7-9
CDR3: CAISDRGKITEAFF; DNA: TGTGCCATCAGTGACAGGGGGAAGATCACTGAAGCTTTCTTT; size: -; D: TRBD1; J: TRBJ1-1; V: TRBV10-3
CDR3: CASSVKRGIDEQYF; DNA: TGTGCCAGCAGCGTCAAGAGGGGAATCGACGAGCAGTACTTC; size: -; D: -; J: TRBJ2-7; V: TRBV9
CDR3: CASSLDWRGVWNEQFF; DNA: TGTGCCAGCAGTTTAGACTGGCGGGGTGTTTGGAATGAGCAGTTCTTC; size: -; D: -; J: TRBJ2-1; V: TRBV12-3/TRBV12-4
CDR3: CASSLNFGRNTGELFF; DNA: TGTGCCAGCAGCTTGAACTTCGGACGGAACACCGGGGAGCTGTTTTTT; size: once; D: -; J: TRBJ2-2; V: TRBV7-6
CDR3: CASSGTGANSPLHF; DNA: TGTGCCAGCAGTGGAACCGGGGCTAACTCACCCCTCCACTTT; size: -; D: -; J: TRBJ1-6; V: TRBV12-3/TRBV12-4
CDR3: CAISGGPSGNWNEQYF; DNA: TGTGCCATCAGTGGGGGGCCTAGCGGGAACTGGAACGAGCAGTACTTC; size: -; D: TRBD2; J: TRBJ2-7; V: TRBV10-3
CDR3: CASSVGSGGQYNEQFF; DNA: TGTGCCAGCAGTGTTGGTAGCGGGGGGCAATACAATGAGCAGTTCTTC; size: -; D: TRBD2; J: TRBJ2-1; V: TRBV2
CDR3: CSARDASGGDQETQYF; DNA: TGCAGTGCTAGAGACGCTAGCGGGGGGGACCAAGAGACCCAGTACTTC; size: -; D: TRBD2; J: TRBJ2-5; V: TRBV20-1